Below, one T cell receptor (beta chain) is given with its context. Antigen unknown. A junction boundary mismatches the germline segment, possibly from a read error. This entry belongs to a study of blood T cells in healthy people across ages. Study-wide points: Comparison with aged donors showed that long-lived donors had more naive CD4+ cells and higher diversity. In the absence of known donor CMV status, changes in expanded clonotypes were possibly confounded.

No fewer than 7 million PBMCs went into each sample. Every sample gave at least 5.5 micrograms of total RNA when it was extracted. The CDR3 covers 15 residues. Germline CDR1 and CDR2: SGHVS and FQNEAQ. PCR was performed a second time for about 7 to 11 cycles using a sample-barcoded 5' primer and a J-beta primer mix. One entry per CDR3 protein, called by TCRdb with MiXCR from the 5' RACE reads. The data show 1.5 million or so distinct CDR3 sequences, roughly 45% seen once. Sequencing was done on a sample of blood. This receptor was obtained from a woman younger than 30 in good health. V is TRBV7-8 and J is TRBJ2-4; 7 bases align to TRBD2. The assigned J gene may be wrong: the sequence end matches TRBJ2-7 better. This chain's CDR3 is CASRLGGSLSYEQYF. CDR3 in DNA: TGTGCCAGCAGGTTAGGCGGGAGTCTTTCCTACGAGCAGTACTTC.